The 14 T cell receptor beta chains presented below share a single source sample, sequenced in a study of cytomegalovirus exposure and HLA in healthy donors. Amplification used 60 Vbeta primers and 13 Jbeta primers. The method was immunoSEQ multiplex PCR; TCRdb's version includes in-frame clones alone and lacks a portion of them. The sample includes about 130,000 clones, 70% to 85% of them seen just once. The specimen was PBMCs. Source of these receptors: a boy between 2 and 15 years old in good health and CMV-seronegative.

This clone was seen once. The CDR3 spells CASSARQTMNTEAFF. CDR3 DNA sequence: TGTGCCAGCAGCGCTAGACAGACCATGAACACTGAAGCTTTCTTT. The chain joins TRBV9 to TRBJ1-1; weak D call: TRBD1 (5 bases). The germline V and J ends were trimmed by 3 bases and 0 bases, with 12 bases remaining between them. Germline V CDR1 and CDR2: SGDLS, YYNGEE. The CDR3 runs 15 residues.

The rearrangement links TRBV10-3 to TRBJ1-2, with D uncertain. Germline V lookup: CDR1 ENHRY, CDR2 SYGVKD. Trimming shortened V by 3 bases and J by 2 bases, and 10 bases separated the two germline ends. The CDR3 length is 14 residues. CDR3 sequence: CAISDGPGNYGYTF. CDR3 bases: TGTGCCATCAGTGACGGGCCGGGGAACTATGGCTACACCTTC.

The chain links TRBV4-1 to TRBJ2-5; a weak D match, TRBD2 (6 bases). Deletions cut 1 base from V and 2 bases from J, with 8 bases between. The CDR3 extends over 14 amino acids. Germline CDR1 MGHRA, CDR2 YSYEKL. Here the CDR3 reads CASSQGGDQETQYF. In DNA, the CDR3 is TGCGCCAGCAGCCAAGGGGGGGATCAAGAGACCCAGTACTTC.

The chain uses TRBV12-5 and TRBJ2-7; 9 bases match TRBD1. The V gene's germline CDR1 is LGHNT and CDR2 FRNRAP. Germline trimming cut 1 base from V and 4 bases from J; bases unmatched to any gene: 8. The CDR3 contains 16 residues. CDR3 coding DNA: TGTGCTAGTGGTTTGGGTACAGGACAGGGGTTATACGAGCAGTACTTC. It is translated as CASGLGTGQGLYEQYF.

The chain couples TRBV4-3 to TRBJ2-2; no definite D call. Trimming shortened V by 3 bases and J by 1 base, and 12 bases separated the two germline ends. The CDR3 extends over 16 amino acids. Germline V CDR1 and CDR2: LGHNA, YSLEER. The CDR3, as DNA: TGCGCCAGCAGCCAGGGCCGTGGTCAGAACACCGGGGAGCTGTTTTTT. Amino acids: CASSQGRGQNTGELFF.

The J gene is TRBJ2-1, the V gene TRBV5-5; D is unresolved. CDR1 SGHKS and CDR2 YYEKEE come from the germline V gene (reference sequence). The length of the CDR3 is 12 residues. V gave up 3 bases and J gave up 9 bases, with 10 bases separating them. CDR3 nucleotide sequence: TGTGCCAGCAGCTCTTCCCCGGGTGAGCAGTTCTTC. This translates into CASSSSPGEQFF.

The rearrangement joins TRBV4-3 to TRBJ2-2; TRBD1 agrees at 7 bases. This CDR3 comprises 16 residues. Looked up from germline, CDR1 is LGHNA and CDR2 is YSLEER. After removal of 5 bases from V and 5 bases from J, the junction contained 11 bases not matched to a gene. The CDR3 DNA reads as TGCGCCAGCAGCAGATATAGGTCAGGGGGTACCGGGGAGCTGTTTTTT. Its protein product is CASSRYRSGGTGELFF.

This chain joins TRBV27 and TRBJ2-7; the D is unclear. Trimming shortened V by 2 bases and J by 6 bases, and 11 bases separated the two germline ends. The CDR3 loop spans 13 amino acids. Germline V gives CDR1 MNHEY, CDR2 SMNVEV (reference sequence). CDR3 bases: TGTGCCAGCAGTTTAACTCAGGATACCGAGCAGTACTTC. Its translation is CASSLTQDTEQYF.

This rearrangement joins TRBV9 to TRBJ1-5; the match to TRBD1 covers 10 bases. The V segment lost 2 bases and the J segment 7 bases; nucleotides outside the gene matches: 6. The length of the CDR3 is 15 residues. Looked up from germline, CDR1 is SGDLS and CDR2 is YYNGEE. DNA for the CDR3: TGTGCCAGCAGCGTGACAGGGGGCTTAGACCAGCCCCAGCATTTT. Protein: CASSVTGGLDQPQHF. The entire variable domain, with the rest obtained from reference TRBV9 and TRBJ1-5, is as follows: DSGVTQTPKHLITATGQRVTLRCSPRSGDLSVYWYQQSLDQGLQFLIQYYNGEERAKGNILERFSAQQFPDLHSELNLSSLELGDSALYFCASSVTGGLDQPQHFGDGTRLSIL.

V gene TRBV7-9 combines with J gene TRBJ1-1, with D perhaps TRBD1 (6 bases). Trimming took 6 bases from V and 1 from J, leaving 18 bases between them. In germline, CDR1 is SEHNR, CDR2 FQNEAQ (reference sequence). The CDR3 is 16 residues long. CDR3 nucleotides: TGTGCCAGCAGGACCCTCGTAGGGGGAAGGAACACTGAAGCTTTCTTT. Protein: CASRTLVGGRNTEAFF.

The V gene is TRBV27, the J gene TRBJ2-3; 9 nucleotides match TRBD2. This CDR3 has 16 residues. J was trimmed by 3 bases and V by 4 bases; bases with no gene match: 8. Per the germline V gene, CDR1 is MNHEY and CDR2 is SMNVEV (reference sequence). The CDR3: CASSSRLAEGTDTQYF. CDR3 coding DNA: TGTGCCAGCAGTTCCCGACTAGCGGAGGGGACAGATACGCAGTATTTT.

The rearrangement joins TRBV30 to TRBJ2-7; D call uncertain. In germline, CDR1 is GTSNPN, CDR2 SVGIG (reference sequence). Trimming shortened V by 5 bases and J by 2 bases, and 10 bases separated the two germline ends. The CDR3 sequence is 12 residues long. The CDR3 is CAWERSTYEQYF. The DNA for the CDR3 is TGTGCCTGGGAGAGGAGTACCTACGAGCAGTACTTC.

The chain is built from TRBV4-3 and TRBJ1-1; tentative D call: TRBD1 (5 bases). V was trimmed by 0 bases and J by 7 bases, leaving 21 bases between them. There are 17 residues in the CDR3. Germline CDR1 LGHNA, CDR2 YSLEER. The CDR3 region is CASSQDLRGAGRSEAFF. The DNA of the CDR3 is TGCGCCAGCAGCCAAGATCTGAGGGGTGCGGGAAGGAGTGAAGCTTTCTTT.

The chain is built from TRBV7-9 and TRBJ2-1; TRBD1 aligns across 9 bases. Trimming removed 5 bases from V and 12 bases from J; junction bases left unmatched: 11. The CDR3 runs to 14 residues. Germline CDR1 SEHNR, CDR2 FQNEAQ (reference sequence). The CDR3 nucleotides read TGTGCCAGCAGCCATCGGGACAGGGTGGGTGGGCAGTTCTTC. This translates into CASSHRDRVGGQFF.